One and the same sample provided the 20 T cell receptor beta chains below, sequenced in a study of cytomegalovirus exposure and HLA in healthy donors. Primers for the PCR totalled 60 Vbeta and 13 Jbeta. TCRdb keeps only in-frame clones here, not all; method: immunoSEQ multiplex PCR. The sample has about 96,000 clones, approximately 79% seen once. The sequencing sample was made of PBMCs. The receptors shown here come from a man aged 30 to 45 in good health and CMV-seronegative.

The chain recombines TRBV5-6 with TRBJ2-7; possibly TRBD1 for D (6 bases). Trimming shortened V by 6 bases and J by 0 bases, and 13 bases separated the two germline ends. This CDR3 contains 14 residues. The germline CDR1 and CDR2 sequences are SGHDT and YYEEEE. The CDR3 nucleotides read TGTGCCAGCACCTGGGCCAGGGGCTCCTACGAGCAGTACTTC. Encoded protein: CASTWARGSYEQYF.

This rearrangement joins TRBV19 to TRBJ1-1; possible D gene TRBD1, 5 bases. The CDR3 loop spans 14 amino acids. In germline, CDR1 is LNHDA, CDR2 SQIVND (reference sequence). Trimming removed 3 bases from V and 2 bases from J, with 10 bases in between. CDR3 in amino acids: CASSMARDNTEAFF. The CDR3 DNA reads as TGTGCCAGTAGTATGGCCAGGGATAACACTGAAGCTTTCTTT. The full variable domain, completed using reference TRBV19 and TRBJ1-1, is DGGITQSPKYLFRKEGQNVTLSCEQNLNHDAMYWYRQDPGQGLRLIYYSQIVNDFQKGDIAEGYSVSREKKESFPLTVTSAQKNPTAFYLCASSMARDNTEAFFGQGTRLTVV.

This clone came up once. The rearrangement links TRBV4-1 to TRBJ2-1, with 7 bases lining up with TRBD2. Germline V CDR1 and CDR2: MGHRA, YSYEKL. The CDR3 length is 15 residues. J lost 11 bases, V lost 0 bases, and 10 bases had no gene match. CDR3: CASSQDQGGPGKQFF. The CDR3 DNA is TGCGCCAGCAGCCAAGATCAGGGAGGGCCCGGAAAGCAGTTCTTC.

This clone has only a few counts. CDR3 DNA sequence: TGCGCCAGCAGCTTGTCGAAGGGGCAGGGGGAAAAACTGTTTTTT. Protein product: CASSLSKGQGEKLFF. The chain uses TRBV5-1 and TRBJ1-4; tentatively, D is TRBD1 (6 bases). The CDR3 covers 15 residues. Trimming removed 1 base at V and 8 bases at J, with 15 bases between. Germline loops: CDR1 SGHRS, CDR2 YFSETQ.

The rearrangement links TRBV6-5 to TRBJ1-1, with TRBD1 matching over 9 bases. After removal of 6 bases from V and 1 base from J, the junction contained 6 bases not matched to a gene. Looked up from germline, CDR1 is MNHEY and CDR2 is SVGAGI. The CDR3 is 15 amino acids. The CDR3 nucleotides are TGTGCCAGCAGACCCGGACAGGGGAGGAACACTGAAGCTTTCTTT. Residues: CASRPGQGRNTEAFF.

The chain is built from TRBV7-8 and TRBJ2-7, with 7 positions matching TRBD1. Germline CDR1 and CDR2: SGHVS and FQNEAQ. V gave up 4 bases and J gave up 5 bases; unmatched junction bases: 8. This CDR3 has 14 residues. The CDR3 DNA sequence: TGTGCCAGCAGCTCACCTCGACAGGGCCACGAGCAGTACTTC. Protein sequence: CASSSPRQGHEQYF.

V usage is TRBV7-3 and J usage is TRBJ2-3, with D possibly being TRBD2 (5 bases). V lost 5 bases and J lost 0, with 9 bases in between. The length of the CDR3 is 14 residues. The germline gives CDR1 SGHTA, CDR2 FQGTGA. The CDR3 sequence is CASSLLESTDTQYF. DNA for the CDR3: TGTGCCAGCAGCCTACTAGAAAGCACAGATACGCAGTATTTT.

The V and J genes are TRBV2 and TRBJ1-2; 9 bases match TRBD1. The germline V gene has CDR1 SNHLY and CDR2 FYNNEI. The CDR3 runs 17 residues. Trimming at V came to 6 bases and at J to 0 bases, leaving 11 bases not matched to a gene. CDR3 in amino acids: CASRWGTGWGANYGYTF. The CDR3 DNA reads as TGTGCCAGCAGATGGGGGACAGGGTGGGGAGCTAACTATGGCTACACCTTC. Filled out from reference TRBV2 and TRBJ1-2, the complete variable domain reads EPEVTQTPSHQVTQMGQEVILRCVPISNHLYFYWYRQILGQKVEFLVSFYNNEISEKSEIFDDQFSVERPDGSNFTLKIRSTKLEDSAMYFCASRWGTGWGANYGYTFGSGTRLTVV.

This clone was seen just once. This is likely a read error, given that the CDR3 carries no conserved phenylalanine or tryptophan at its end. The chain is built from TRBV18 and TRBJ1-1; no reliable D call. The CDR3 length is 16 residues. From germline, CDR1 is KGHSH and CDR2 LQKENI. V lost 3 bases, J lost 4 bases, and 18 bases lay in between. CDR3 nucleotide sequence: TGTGCCAGCTCACCGGGTAGGACGGCCGGAGGCACTGAAGCTTTCCTT. Translated: CASSPGRTAGGTEAFL.

The CDR3 protein is CASSPTGEAKNIQYF. DNA for the CDR3: TGTGCCAGCAGCCCTACGGGGGAAGCCAAAAACATTCAGTACTTC. This rearrangement joins TRBV28 to TRBJ2-4, with a possible D match to TRBD2 (6 bases). The ends were cut back, 6 bases at V and 0 bases at J, with 12 bases in the middle. CDR1 is MDHEN, CDR2 SYDVKM, per germline. CDR3 size: 15 residues.

The V call is TRBV10-3, the J call TRBJ1-3; possibly TRBD1 for D (5 bases). The V gene's germline CDR1 is ENHRY and CDR2 SYGVKD. The CDR3 covers 15 residues. V dropped 9 bases and J dropped 0 bases, with 15 bases sitting between them. For the CDR3, the DNA is TGTGCCATATCAGGGCGGCAGTCCTCTGGAAACACCATATATTTT. It codes for CAISGRQSSGNTIYF.

The chain recombines TRBV14 with TRBJ1-3; perhaps TRBD1 as D (5 bases). The V end lost 4 bases, the J end lost 0 bases, and 16 bases lay between the germline ends. The CDR3 covers 17 residues. The germline V gene has CDR1 SGHDN and CDR2 FVKESK. This chain's CDR3 is CASSPAAGDYSGNTIYF. The CDR3 DNA reads as TGTGCCAGCAGCCCAGCCGCCGGGGACTACTCTGGAAACACCATATATTTT.

V gene TRBV30 combines with J gene TRBJ1-2, with 10 bases fitting TRBD1. Germline V gene lookup returns CDR1 GTSNPN and CDR2 SVGIG (reference sequence). Trimming removed 3 bases from V and 8 bases from J; junction bases left unmatched: 15. The CDR3 consists of 16 residues. The CDR3 is CAWSEPRQGAEEGYTF. DNA for the CDR3: TGTGCCTGGAGCGAACCTAGACAGGGGGCGGAGGAGGGCTACACCTTC.

The chain recombines TRBV5-8 with TRBJ1-5, with D perhaps matching TRBD1 (5 bases). Trimming took off 4 bases at V and 6 bases at J, with 20 bases between the two ends. CDR1 and CDR2 (germline): SGHTS, YDEGEE. This CDR3 has 16 residues. The CDR3 coding sequence is TGTGCCAGCAGCCTCCACGGGGGAACCGCGCGTCAGCCCCAGCATTTT. It translates to CASSLHGGTARQPQHF.

With regard to this clone: A much larger clone sits a single nucleotide away, making a read error possible. The CDR3 sequence: CASSESYQPQHF. DNA for the CDR3: TGTGCCAGCAGTGAGAGTTATCAGCCCCAGCATTTT. The V gene is TRBV2, the J gene TRBJ1-5, with no clear D. Deletions cut 3 bases from V and 5 bases from J, with 5 bases between. Germline V gene sequence: CDR1 SNHLY, CDR2 FYNNEI. This CDR3 is built from 12 residues.

V gene TRBV2 combines with J gene TRBJ1-2, with 7 bases that match TRBD1. Germline trimming cut 7 bases from V and 8 bases from J; bases unmatched to any gene: 10. The CDR3 totals 13 residues. Germline loops: CDR1 SNHLY, CDR2 FYNNEI. The CDR3 coding sequence is TGTGCCAGCAAGAGAGGGACAGTTGAGGGCTACACCTTC. It yields the protein CASKRGTVEGYTF.

The chain couples TRBV10-1 to TRBJ2-3; TRBD1 aligns across 9 bases. This CDR3 is built from 14 residues. The J segment lost 3 bases and the V segment lost 4 bases, leaving 2 bases of the junction unmatched. CDR1 and CDR2 from the germline V gene are WNHNN and SYGVQD (reference sequence). CDR3 DNA sequence: TGCGCCAGCAGTGGACAGGGGGGTACAGATACGCAGTATTTT. Amino acids: CASSGQGGTDTQYF.

CDR3 sequence (DNA): TGTGCCAGCAGCTTAGGAGCAGGGGCGAACACTGAAGCTTTCTTT. It specifies CASSLGAGANTEAFF. The V gene is TRBV7-9, the J gene TRBJ1-1; D possibly corresponds to TRBD1 (6 bases). Germline CDR1 SEHNR, CDR2 FQNEAQ (reference sequence). Trimming removed 1 base from V and 1 base from J, with 10 bases in between. The CDR3 is 15 residues long.

The chain recombines TRBV28 with TRBJ2-1; a possible D gene is TRBD1 (6 bases). The CDR3 has 11 residues. Trimming took 7 bases from V and 6 from J, leaving 7 bases between them. Germline V gene lookup returns CDR1 MDHEN and CDR2 SYDVKM. The CDR3 here is CASTRGNEQFF. Here the CDR3 DNA reads TGTGCCAGCACCAGGGGCAATGAGCAGTTCTTC.

This clone occurred a few times. The V call is TRBV4-3, the J call TRBJ2-5; TRBD1 agrees at 12 bases. The CDR3 runs 14 residues. J gave up 5 bases and V 4 bases, and 2 bases lay outside the gene matches. Germline V gene sequence: CDR1 LGHNA, CDR2 YSLEER. CDR3 nucleotides: TGCGCCAGCAGCCCGGGACAGGGGGCGGAGACCCAGTACTTC. Amino acid sequence: CASSPGQGAETQYF.